The 9 T cell receptor beta chains below come from one sample, sequenced in a study of CXCR3-negative and CXCR3-positive naive CD8 T cells. 5' RACE with UMI labels generated the TRB cDNA libraries. TCRdb reanalyzed the 5' RACE reads and collapses them to one entry per CDR3 protein, without DNA. This table holds 40,000 to 45,000 distinct CDR3 sequences. Sequencing input: memory CD8+ T cells from blood. The receptors come from a human donor in good health. Some clones in this sample may be carry-over from other donors' samples.

The gene calls are TRBV7-9 and TRBJ2-1; TCRdb outputs TRBD2, but without DNA this stays unchecked. Germline CDR1 SEHNR, CDR2 FQNEAQ (reference sequence). The CDR3 has 15 amino acids. The CDR3 sequence is CASSPGASARDEQFF.

This chain links TRBV5-1 with TRBJ2-1. The CDR3 consists of 15 residues. The germline V gene has CDR1 SGHRS and CDR2 YFSETQ. The CDR3 spells CASSFSESSYNEQFF.

The chain employs TRBV29-1 and TRBJ2-7; TCRdb reports TRBD1, a call that lacks DNA to check it against. Germline CDR1 reads SQVTM; CDR2 reads ANQGSEA. This CDR3 has 13 residues. The CDR3 loop is CSAETATSYEQYF.

The chain carries TRBV12-3 or TRBV12-4 and TRBJ1-4. The CDR3 covers 11 residues. The CDR3 protein is CASSLSRELFF.

The chain is built from TRBV20-1 and TRBJ1-6; TCRdb returns TRBD1, unconfirmable since there is no DNA. This CDR3 spans 16 amino acids. Germline V gene lookup returns CDR1 DFQATT and CDR2 SNEGSKA (reference sequence). The CDR3 reads CSARESGTGFNSPLHF.

The CDR3 region is CASSLEASVGETQYF. V usage is TRBV7-6 and J usage is TRBJ2-5; TCRdb designates TRBD2, a call that cannot be tested without DNA. Germline CDR1 is SGHVS and CDR2 is FNYEAQ. This CDR3 spans 15 amino acids.

The chain joins TRBV5-5 to TRBJ2-5. Germline lookup yields CDR1 SGHKS and CDR2 YYEKEE (reference sequence). There are 16 residues in the CDR3. CDR3 residues: CASSLAVRGLLETQYF.

This chain uses TRBV20-1 with TRBJ2-1; TCRdb names TRBD2, which stays unverified in the absence of DNA. Germline V lookup: CDR1 DFQATT, CDR2 SNEGSKA (reference sequence). The CDR3 runs 18 residues. CDR3 region: CSARDLGGLARTGYEQFF.

This chain connects TRBV29-1 to TRBJ2-1; the TCRdb D gene call, TRBD2, has no DNA to confirm it. Germline lookup yields CDR1 SQVTM and CDR2 ANQGSEA. CDR3 length: 15 residues. CDR3 region: CSGGLAASSYNEQFF.